This TCR beta chain was profiled in a study of cytomegalovirus exposure and HLA in healthy donors. This PCR relied on a set of 60 Vbeta primers and 13 Jbeta primers. Assay used: immunoSEQ multiplex PCR; TCRdb lists only in-frame clones, some missing. The data show 130,000 or so clones, with roughly four fifths seen just once and 1.5% held by the top ten. There are 18 residues in the CDR3. Germline V lookup: CDR1 LGHNA, CDR2 YNFKEQ. The V end lost 4 bases, the J end lost 1 base, and 22 bases lay between the germline ends. The receptor was isolated from a woman under 30 in good health and CMV-seronegative. Sequenced input: PBMCs. The chain couples TRBV4-2 to TRBJ1-1; TRBD1 might be the D (6 bases). CDR3: CASSLTGGAAQKNTEAFF. The CDR3 DNA sequence: TGTGCCAGCAGCCTCACGGGGGGGGCAGCTCAGAAGAACACTGAAGCTTTCTTT.